These T cell receptor beta chains were read from a single sample in a study of shared clonotypes between healthy human individuals. Clones were sequenced by immunoSEQ multiplex PCR, and TCRdb holds only the in-frame ones, with some missing. The sample yields 2 million to 2.5 million clones, about 92% seen once. The sequenced material came from naive CD4+ T cells from PBMCs. Receptors were obtained from a man between 18 and 35 years old in good health. Some clones in this sample may be carry-over from other donors' samples. Each CDR3 is given with its conserved first and last residue. Each record gives: V gene, D gene, J gene, clone size, CDR3 DNA, CDR3 protein. A D gene is named only where the DNA matches it firmly. Size tells how often a clone was seen (once, few, many) or the class of an expanded clone, and some rows leave it out.

V: TRBV28
D: NA
J: TRBJ1-1
size: NA
DNA: TGTGCCAGCAGGCTCAGGTGGACGACTTTCTTT
CDR3: CASRLRWTTFF

V: TRBV27
D: TRBD2
J: TRBJ2-1
size: NA
DNA: TGTGCCAGCAGTTTATATCGCACTAGCGGTTCGGGGTACAATGAGCAGTTCTTC
CDR3: CASSLYRTSGSGYNEQFF

V: TRBV28
D: NA
J: TRBJ1-1
size: NA
DNA: TGTGCCAGCACCCCGACCGTTTGGGGGAACACTGAAGCTTTCTTT
CDR3: CASTPTVWGNTEAFF

V: TRBV7-2
D: NA
J: TRBJ2-5
size: NA
DNA: TGTGCCAGCAGCTTTATGCGTCCAGACGCTAATGCCCAGTACTTC
CDR3: CASSFMRPDANAQYF

V: TRBV28
D: NA
J: TRBJ1-2
size: NA
DNA: TGTGCCAGCACCCCGGGGCTCCGTGGCTACACCTTC
CDR3: CASTPGLRGYTF

V: TRBV5-4
D: TRBD1
J: TRBJ1-2
size: NA
DNA: TGTGCCAGCAGCTCGGGGACAGGGATTAACTATGGCTACACCTTC
CDR3: CASSSGTGINYGYTF

V: TRBV28
D: TRBD1
J: TRBJ1-2
size: NA
DNA: TGTGCCAGCAGTTTCCCAGTGGGACAGGGGAACATTGGGGGCTATGGCTACACCTTC
CDR3: CASSFPVGQGNIGGYGYTF

V: TRBV25-1
D: TRBD1
J: TRBJ2-4
size: NA
DNA: TGTGCCAGCAGTCTGGGGGACAGGGGGCGTGACATTCAGTACTTC
CDR3: CASSLGDRGRDIQYF

V: TRBV28
D: TRBD1
J: TRBJ2-2
size: NA
DNA: TGTGCCAGCACGGTGGGGACAGGGGGAACCGGGGAGCTGTTTTTT
CDR3: CASTVGTGGTGELFF

V: TRBV18
D: TRBD1
J: TRBJ2-7
size: NA
DNA: TGTGCCAGCTCACCGTCCGGGACAGGTCCCTACGAGCAGTACTTC
CDR3: CASSPSGTGPYEQYF

V: TRBV19
D: NA
J: TRBJ1-5
size: NA
DNA: TGTGCCAGTACAGGGTTTTGGGGCTTGGGTAATCAGCCCCAGCATTTT
CDR3: CASTGFWGLGNQPQHF

V: TRBV5-1
D: NA
J: TRBJ2-3
size: NA
DNA: TGCGCCAGCAGCTCCCCGCCAAACACAGATACGCAGTATTTT
CDR3: CASSSPPNTDTQYF

V: TRBV5-4
D: NA
J: TRBJ2-5
size: NA
DNA: TGTGCCAGCAGCCGCTCGGGACAAGAGACCCAGTACTTC
CDR3: CASSRSGQETQYF

V: TRBV19
D: NA
J: TRBJ1-1
size: NA
DNA: TGTGCCAGTAACTGGGGGAACACTGAAGCTTTCTTT
CDR3: CASNWGNTEAFF

V: TRBV7-6
D: TRBD1
J: TRBJ1-1
size: NA
DNA: TGTGCCAGCAGCTACCTACAGGGGGGAGACGGTGAAGCTTTCTTT
CDR3: CASSYLQGGDGEAFF

V: TRBV28
D: NA
J: TRBJ1-5
size: NA
DNA: TGTGCCAGCAGTCCTGGTGGTAGCAATCAGCCCCAGCATTTT
CDR3: CASSPGGSNQPQHF

V: TRBV9
D: NA
J: TRBJ1-2
size: NA
DNA: TGTGCCAGCAGCGTAGGTGCAGGGCTTAACTATGGCTACACCTTC
CDR3: CASSVGAGLNYGYTF

V: TRBV5-1
D: TRBD2
J: TRBJ2-1
size: NA
DNA: TGCGCCAGCAGTTTCGGACTAGCGGGAGTAAGGTCCTACAATGAGCAGTTCTTC
CDR3: CASSFGLAGVRSYNEQFF

V: TRBV9
D: NA
J: TRBJ1-3
size: NA
DNA: TGTGCCAGCAGCCGGGGGGATACCTCTGGAAACACCATATATTTT
CDR3: CASSRGDTSGNTIYF

V: TRBV4-2
D: TRBD2
J: TRBJ2-1
size: NA
DNA: TGTGCCAGCAGCCAAGTGCAGGGGAGCGGGAGGGCCCTGTTCTTC
CDR3: CASSQVQGSGRALFF

V: TRBV4-2
D: NA
J: TRBJ1-2
size: NA
DNA: TGTGCCAGCAGCCAGTTACAACTTTCAGGGATCGGCTATGGCTACACCTTC
CDR3: CASSQLQLSGIGYGYTF

V: TRBV2
D: TRBD2
J: TRBJ2-5
size: NA
DNA: TGTGCCAGCAGCGAAGGGACTAGCGGAGAGACCCAGTACTTC
CDR3: CASSEGTSGETQYF

V: TRBV19
D: NA
J: TRBJ2-3
size: NA
DNA: TGTGCCAGTATACAGGCAGGCACAGATACGCAGTATTTT
CDR3: CASIQAGTDTQYF

V: TRBV4-1
D: NA
J: TRBJ2-4
size: NA
DNA: TGCGCCAGCAGCCAAGGGACGGTAGCCAAAAACATTCAGTACTTC
CDR3: CASSQGTVAKNIQYF

V: TRBV4-3
D: NA
J: TRBJ1-5
size: NA
DNA: TGCGCCAGCAGCCAAGATTTCTCCTCTCTCTGGCAGCCCCAGCATTTT
CDR3: CASSQDFSSLWQPQHF

V: TRBV2
D: TRBD1
J: TRBJ2-1
size: NA
DNA: TGTGCCAGCAGTTCCGGGACAGGCAATGAGCAGTTCTTC
CDR3: CASSSGTGNEQFF

V: TRBV7-2
D: TRBD2
J: TRBJ2-7
size: NA
DNA: TGTGCCAGCAGCCCGGGACTAGCGAGTGTGGAGCAGTACTTC
CDR3: CASSPGLASVEQYF

V: TRBV28
D: NA
J: TRBJ2-2
size: NA
DNA: TGTGCCAGCAGTTTATGGAGTACCGGGGAGCTGTTTTTT
CDR3: CASSLWSTGELFF

V: TRBV6-5
D: TRBD1
J: TRBJ1-1
size: NA
DNA: TGTGCCAGCAGTTACTCTTGGGGCAGGGGGACCACTGAAGCTTTCTTT
CDR3: CASSYSWGRGTTEAFF

V: TRBV6-1
D: NA
J: TRBJ1-2
size: NA
DNA: TGTGCCAGCAGTGGGGGGGACGGTTCCCTCGAGGCGTACTATGGCTACACCTTC
CDR3: CASSGGDGSLEAYYGYTF

V: TRBV5-1
D: TRBD2
J: TRBJ2-1
size: NA
DNA: TGCGCCAGCGCCCCCGAGGGACTAGCCAACAATGAGCAGTTCTTC
CDR3: CASAPEGLANNEQFF

V: TRBV7-2
D: NA
J: TRBJ2-1
size: NA
DNA: TGTGCCAGCAGCTTAGTTTCGGTAGTTAGTGGGAATGAGCAGTTCTTC
CDR3: CASSLVSVVSGNEQFF

V: TRBV2
D: TRBD1
J: TRBJ1-5
size: NA
DNA: TGTGCCAGCGCCCAGGACAGGGGGCGCAATCAGCCCCAGCATTTT
CDR3: CASAQDRGRNQPQHF

V: TRBV10-3
D: NA
J: TRBJ1-2
size: NA
DNA: TGTGCCATCAGTGAGTCGGGGATCCGGGGACTCTCAGGCTACACCTTC
CDR3: CAISESGIRGLSGYTF

V: TRBV7-9
D: NA
J: TRBJ1-2
size: NA
DNA: TGTGCCAGCAGCCAAGATCACGGGTTTTCGGGCTACACCTTC
CDR3: CASSQDHGFSGYTF

V: TRBV9
D: NA
J: TRBJ1-1
size: NA
DNA: TGTGCCAGCAGCGTAGGGGCAGGGAATCGAGCTTTCTTT
CDR3: CASSVGAGNRAFF

V: TRBV27
D: NA
J: TRBJ2-1
size: once
DNA: TGTGCCAGCAGTTTATTTCGGGGGGCGCTTTCTGAGCAGTTCTTC
CDR3: CASSLFRGALSEQFF

V: TRBV4-1
D: TRBD1
J: TRBJ1-5
size: NA
DNA: TGCGCCAGCAGCCCGACAGGGGGTGATCAGCCCCAGCATTTT
CDR3: CASSPTGGDQPQHF

V: TRBV27
D: TRBD1
J: TRBJ2-1
size: NA
DNA: TGTGCCAGCAGTTCGCCGGGACAGGACTACAATGAGCAGTTCTTC
CDR3: CASSSPGQDYNEQFF

V: TRBV5-6
D: NA
J: TRBJ2-2
size: NA
DNA: TGTGCCAGCAGCTTGATGTTCAGGAACACCGGGGAGCTGTTTTTT
CDR3: CASSLMFRNTGELFF

V: TRBV18
D: NA
J: TRBJ2-1
size: NA
DNA: TGTGCCAGCTCACCACGGCAGGCCCCCTACAATGAGCAGTTCTTC
CDR3: CASSPRQAPYNEQFF

V: TRBV5-1
D: NA
J: TRBJ2-2
size: once
DNA: TGCGCCAGCAGAGTGGGGGAGTACACCGGGGAGCTGTTTTTT
CDR3: CASRVGEYTGELFF

V: TRBV19
D: NA
J: TRBJ1-5
size: NA
DNA: TGTGCCAGTACCCCCCGGGAGGGAGTAGGCAATCAGCCCCAGCATTTT
CDR3: CASTPREGVGNQPQHF

V: TRBV12-5
D: NA
J: TRBJ1-1
size: NA
DNA: TGTGCTAGTGGTCCGTCGGGGGGGCGGAGCACTGAAGCTTTCTTT
CDR3: CASGPSGGRSTEAFF

V: TRBV5-4
D: TRBD2
J: TRBJ2-7
size: NA
DNA: TGTGCCAGCAGCAGACCGGGACGGCGGGGGGATTACGAGCAGTACTTC
CDR3: CASSRPGRRGDYEQYF

V: TRBV27
D: TRBD1
J: TRBJ1-5
size: NA
DNA: TGTGCCAGCAGAAGCCTCGGGGCAGGGGGTCCCGACCAGCCCCAGCATTTT
CDR3: CASRSLGAGGPDQPQHF

V: TRBV25-1
D: TRBD2
J: TRBJ2-1
size: NA
DNA: TGTGCCAGCAGTGCCCCAGGCGGGAGGTTTGAGCAGTTCTTC
CDR3: CASSAPGGRFEQFF

V: TRBV4-3
D: TRBD1
J: TRBJ1-2
size: NA
DNA: TGCGCCAGCAGCCAAGTCTTTTGGGACAGCTATGGCTACACCTTC
CDR3: CASSQVFWDSYGYTF

V: TRBV18
D: NA
J: TRBJ1-1
size: NA
DNA: TGTGCCAGCTCAGCCGCAGAGAACACTGAAGCTTTCTTT
CDR3: CASSAAENTEAFF

V: TRBV28
D: NA
J: TRBJ1-2
size: NA
DNA: TGTGCCAGCAGTTCCCCATATGGCTACACCTTC
CDR3: CASSSPYGYTF

V: TRBV9
D: TRBD2
J: TRBJ2-1
size: NA
DNA: TGTGCCAGCAGCGTAAGGACTAGCGGGTTTTACAATGAGCAGTTCTTC
CDR3: CASSVRTSGFYNEQFF

V: TRBV6-5
D: NA
J: TRBJ2-3
size: NA
DNA: TGTGCCAGCAGCTCCCGGTGGGGTCAGGATACGCAGTATTTT
CDR3: CASSSRWGQDTQYF

V: TRBV28
D: NA
J: TRBJ1-3
size: NA
DNA: TGTGCCAGCAGTTCCCTCGGTAGGGGGGGCCTTGGAAACACCATATATTTT
CDR3: CASSSLGRGGLGNTIYF

V: TRBV6-5
D: NA
J: TRBJ2-2
size: NA
DNA: TGTGCCAGCAGTTACTCGTTCAGGGCCGGTTCCGGGGAGCTGTTTTTT
CDR3: CASSYSFRAGSGELFF

V: TRBV19
D: NA
J: TRBJ2-3
size: NA
DNA: TGTGCCAGTAGTCCCTGGGGGGCCGCAGATACGCAGTATTTT
CDR3: CASSPWGAADTQYF

V: TRBV5-1
D: NA
J: TRBJ1-1
size: NA
DNA: TGCGCCAGCAGCCCCTACGGAGGCTCCCACACTGAAGCTTTCTTT
CDR3: CASSPYGGSHTEAFF